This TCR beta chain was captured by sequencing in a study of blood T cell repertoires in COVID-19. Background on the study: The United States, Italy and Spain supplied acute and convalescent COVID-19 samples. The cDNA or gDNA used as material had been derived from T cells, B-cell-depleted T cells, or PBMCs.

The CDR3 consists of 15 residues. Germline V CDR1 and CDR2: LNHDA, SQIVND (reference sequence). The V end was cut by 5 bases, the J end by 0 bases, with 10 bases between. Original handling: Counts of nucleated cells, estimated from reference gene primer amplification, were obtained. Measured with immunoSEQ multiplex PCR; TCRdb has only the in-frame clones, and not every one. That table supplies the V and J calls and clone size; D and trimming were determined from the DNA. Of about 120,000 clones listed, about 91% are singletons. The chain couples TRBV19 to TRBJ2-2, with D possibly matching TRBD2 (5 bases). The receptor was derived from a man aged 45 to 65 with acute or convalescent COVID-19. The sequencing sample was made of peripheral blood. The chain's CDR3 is CASSPSGTNTGELFF. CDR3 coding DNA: TGTGCCAGTAGTCCCTCGGGAACGAACACCGGGGAGCTGTTTTTT.